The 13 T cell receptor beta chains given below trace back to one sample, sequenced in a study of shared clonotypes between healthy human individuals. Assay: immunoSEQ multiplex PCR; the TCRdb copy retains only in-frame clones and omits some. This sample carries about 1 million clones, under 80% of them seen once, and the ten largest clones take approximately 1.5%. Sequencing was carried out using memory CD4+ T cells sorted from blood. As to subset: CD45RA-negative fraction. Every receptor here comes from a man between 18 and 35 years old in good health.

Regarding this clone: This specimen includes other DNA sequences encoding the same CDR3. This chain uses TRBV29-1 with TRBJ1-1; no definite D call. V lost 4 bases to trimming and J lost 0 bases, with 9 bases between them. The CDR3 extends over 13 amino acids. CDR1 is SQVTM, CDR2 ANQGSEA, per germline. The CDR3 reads CSVVRDMNTEAFF. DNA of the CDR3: TGCAGCGTTGTACGGGATATGAACACTGAAGCTTTCTTT. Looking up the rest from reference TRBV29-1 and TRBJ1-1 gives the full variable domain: SAVISQKPSRDICQRGTSLTIQCQVDSQVTMMFWYRQQPGQSLTLIATANQGSEATYESGFVIDKFPISRPNLTFSTLTVSNMSPEDSSIYLCSVVRDMNTEAFFGQGTRLTVV.

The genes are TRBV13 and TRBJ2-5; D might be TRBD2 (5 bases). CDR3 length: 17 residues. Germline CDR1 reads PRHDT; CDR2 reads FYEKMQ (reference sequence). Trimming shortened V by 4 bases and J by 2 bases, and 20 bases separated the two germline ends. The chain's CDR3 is CASSSSQTGRGQETQYF. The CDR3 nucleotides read TGTGCCAGCAGCTCTTCCCAGACCGGACGGGGTCAAGAGACCCAGTACTTC.

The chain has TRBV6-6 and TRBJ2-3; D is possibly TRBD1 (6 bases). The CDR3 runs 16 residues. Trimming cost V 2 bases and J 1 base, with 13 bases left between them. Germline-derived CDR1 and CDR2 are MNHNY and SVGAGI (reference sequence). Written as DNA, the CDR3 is TGTGCCAGCAGTTACACCACAGGGAGAGGCACAGATACGCAGTATTTT. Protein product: CASSYTTGRGTDTQYF.

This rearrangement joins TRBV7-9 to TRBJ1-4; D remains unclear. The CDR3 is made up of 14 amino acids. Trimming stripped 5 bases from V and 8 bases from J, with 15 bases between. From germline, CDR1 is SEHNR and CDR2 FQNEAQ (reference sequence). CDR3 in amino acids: CASSQSVGSEKLFF. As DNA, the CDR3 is TGTGCCAGCAGCCAGAGTGTAGGCTCCGAAAAACTGTTTTTT.

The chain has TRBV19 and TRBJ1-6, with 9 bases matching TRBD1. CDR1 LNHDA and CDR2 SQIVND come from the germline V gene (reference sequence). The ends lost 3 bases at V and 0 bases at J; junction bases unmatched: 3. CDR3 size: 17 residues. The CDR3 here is CASSIGTGSSYNSPLHF. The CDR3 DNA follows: TGTGCCAGTAGTATCGGGACAGGGAGCTCCTATAATTCACCCCTCCACTTT.

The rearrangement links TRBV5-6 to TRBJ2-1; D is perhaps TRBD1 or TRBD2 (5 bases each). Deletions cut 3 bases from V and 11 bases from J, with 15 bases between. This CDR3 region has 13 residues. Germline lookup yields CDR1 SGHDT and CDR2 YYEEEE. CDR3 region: CASSWGPTEKQFF. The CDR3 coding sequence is TGTGCCAGCAGCTGGGGACCCACGGAAAAGCAGTTCTTC.

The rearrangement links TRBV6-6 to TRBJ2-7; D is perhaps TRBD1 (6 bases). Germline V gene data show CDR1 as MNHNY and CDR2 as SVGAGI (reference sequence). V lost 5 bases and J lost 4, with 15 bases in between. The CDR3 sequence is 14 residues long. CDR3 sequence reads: CASSPDGRGYEQYF. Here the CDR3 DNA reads TGTGCCAGCAGTCCCGACGGCAGGGGATACGAGCAGTACTTC.

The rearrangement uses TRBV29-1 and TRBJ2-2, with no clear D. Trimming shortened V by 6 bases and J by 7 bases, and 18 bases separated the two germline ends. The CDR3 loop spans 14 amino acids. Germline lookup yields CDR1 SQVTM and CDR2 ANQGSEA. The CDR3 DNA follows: TGCAGCGTGGAGTCCATAACTGGTGGCGGGGAGCTGTTTTTT. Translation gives CSVESITGGGELFF.

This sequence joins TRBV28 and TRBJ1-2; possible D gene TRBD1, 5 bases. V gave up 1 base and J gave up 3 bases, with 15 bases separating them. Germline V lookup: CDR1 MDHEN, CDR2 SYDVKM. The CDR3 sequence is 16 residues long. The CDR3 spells CASSLSGAPSYYGYTF. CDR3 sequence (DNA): TGTGCCAGCAGTTTATCTGGGGCGCCCAGTTACTATGGCTACACCTTC.

The DNA of the CDR3 is TGTGCCTGGAGACTAGCGGGAAGGGATACGCAGTATTTT. Its protein is CAWRLAGRDTQYF. The rearrangement joins TRBV30 to TRBJ2-3; 10 nucleotides agree with TRBD2. Trimming cost V 3 bases and J 6 bases; bases outside gene matches: 3. The CDR3 contains 13 residues. CDR1 and CDR2 from the germline V gene are GTSNPN and SVGIG (reference sequence).

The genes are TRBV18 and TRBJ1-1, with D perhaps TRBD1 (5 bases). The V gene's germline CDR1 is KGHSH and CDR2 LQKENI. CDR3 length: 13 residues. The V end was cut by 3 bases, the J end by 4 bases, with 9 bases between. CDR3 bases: TGTGCCAGCTCACCTCGGGACGGCACTGAAGCTTTCTTT. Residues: CASSPRDGTEAFF.

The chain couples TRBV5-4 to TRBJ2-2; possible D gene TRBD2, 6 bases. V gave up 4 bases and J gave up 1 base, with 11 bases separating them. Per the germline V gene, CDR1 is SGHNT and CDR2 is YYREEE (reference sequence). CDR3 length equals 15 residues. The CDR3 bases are TGTGCCAGCAGCCTATGGGGGGTGAACACCGGGGAGCTGTTTTTT. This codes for CASSLWGVNTGELFF.

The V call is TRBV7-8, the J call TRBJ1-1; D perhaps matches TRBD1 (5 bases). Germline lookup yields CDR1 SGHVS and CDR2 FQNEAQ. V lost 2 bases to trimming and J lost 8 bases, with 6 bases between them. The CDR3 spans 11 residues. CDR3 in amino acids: CASSLNREAFF. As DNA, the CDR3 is TGTGCCAGCAGCTTAAACAGGGAAGCTTTCTTT.